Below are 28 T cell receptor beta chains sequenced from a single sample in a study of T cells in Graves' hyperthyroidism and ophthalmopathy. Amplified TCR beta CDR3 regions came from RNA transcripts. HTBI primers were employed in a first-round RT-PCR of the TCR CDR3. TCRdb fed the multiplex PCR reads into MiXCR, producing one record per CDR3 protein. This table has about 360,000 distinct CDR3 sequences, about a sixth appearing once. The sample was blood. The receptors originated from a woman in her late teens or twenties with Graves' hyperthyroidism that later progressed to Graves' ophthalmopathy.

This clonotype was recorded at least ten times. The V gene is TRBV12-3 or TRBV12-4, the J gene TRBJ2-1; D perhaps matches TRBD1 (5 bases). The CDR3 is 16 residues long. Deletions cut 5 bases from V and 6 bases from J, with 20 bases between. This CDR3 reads CASSLDTLYRPNEQFF. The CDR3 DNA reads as TGTGCCAGCAGTCTCGATACGCTCTACAGGCCCAATGAGCAGTTCTTC.

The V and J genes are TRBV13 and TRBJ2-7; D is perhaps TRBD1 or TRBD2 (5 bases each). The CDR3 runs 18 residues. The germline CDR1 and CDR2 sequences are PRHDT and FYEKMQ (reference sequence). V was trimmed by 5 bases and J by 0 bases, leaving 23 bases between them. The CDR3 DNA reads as TGTGCCAGCAGCCCCTCACCGGGACCAGCGTCCCTCTCCTACGAGCAGTACTTC. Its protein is CASSPSPGPASLSYEQYF.

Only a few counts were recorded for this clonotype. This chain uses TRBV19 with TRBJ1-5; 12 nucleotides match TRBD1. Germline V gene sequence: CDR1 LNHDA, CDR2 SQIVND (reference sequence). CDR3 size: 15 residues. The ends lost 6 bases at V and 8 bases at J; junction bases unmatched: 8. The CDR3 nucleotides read TGTGCCAGTAGGACCGGGACAGGGGGCCCCAAGCCCCAGCATTTT. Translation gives CASRTGTGGPKPQHF.

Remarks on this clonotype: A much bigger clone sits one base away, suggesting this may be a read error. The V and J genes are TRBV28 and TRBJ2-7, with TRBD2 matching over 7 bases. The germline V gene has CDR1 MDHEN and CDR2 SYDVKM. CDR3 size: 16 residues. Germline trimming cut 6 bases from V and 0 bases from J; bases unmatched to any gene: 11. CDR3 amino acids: CASSLPSGISSYEQYF. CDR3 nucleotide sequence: TGTGCCAGCAGCCTCCCAAGCGGGATTAGCTCCTACGAGCAGTACTTC.

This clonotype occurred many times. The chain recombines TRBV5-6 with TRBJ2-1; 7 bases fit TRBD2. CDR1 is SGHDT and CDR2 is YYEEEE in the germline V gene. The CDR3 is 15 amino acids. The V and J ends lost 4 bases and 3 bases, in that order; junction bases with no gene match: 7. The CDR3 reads CASSDWGGGYNEQFF. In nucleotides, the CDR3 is TGTGCCAGCAGCGACTGGGGGGGAGGCTACAATGAGCAGTTCTTC. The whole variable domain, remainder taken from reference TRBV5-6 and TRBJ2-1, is DAGVTQSPTHLIKTRGQQVTLRCSPKSGHDTVSWYQQALGQGPQFIFQYYEEEERQRGNFPDRFSGHQFPNYSSELNVNALLLGDSALYLCASSDWGGGYNEQFFGPGTRLTVL.

The CDR3: CSARPGQTNTEAFF. CDR3 coding DNA: TGCAGTGCGAGACCGGGACAGACGAACACTGAAGCTTTCTTT. This chain joins TRBV20-1 and TRBJ1-1; 7 nucleotides match TRBD1. This CDR3 has 14 residues. V trimming: 6 bases; J trimming: 1 base; junction bases outside the gene matches: 8. In germline, CDR1 is DFQATT, CDR2 SNEGSKA (reference sequence).

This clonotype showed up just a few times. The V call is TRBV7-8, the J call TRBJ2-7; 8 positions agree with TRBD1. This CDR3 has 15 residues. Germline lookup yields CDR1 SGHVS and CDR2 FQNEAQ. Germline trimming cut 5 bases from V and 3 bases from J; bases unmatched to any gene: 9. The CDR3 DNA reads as TGTGCCAGCAGCGCCCAGGGGGCCCTCCTCTACGAGCAGTACTTC. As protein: CASSAQGALLYEQYF.

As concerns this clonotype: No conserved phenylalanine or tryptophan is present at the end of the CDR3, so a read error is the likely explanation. CDR3 coding DNA: TGTGCCAGCAGCTTGGATGACACCGGGGAGCTGTTTTCT. As protein: CASSLDDTGELFS. The chain couples TRBV5-4 to TRBJ2-2; D gene ambiguous. V gave up 0 bases and J gave up 3 bases, with 3 bases separating them. Germline CDR1 and CDR2: SGHNT and YYREEE (reference sequence). CDR3 size: 13 residues.

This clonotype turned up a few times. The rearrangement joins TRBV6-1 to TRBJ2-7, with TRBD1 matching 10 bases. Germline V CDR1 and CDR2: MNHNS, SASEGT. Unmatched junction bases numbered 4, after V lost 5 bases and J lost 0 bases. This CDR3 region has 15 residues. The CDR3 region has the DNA TGTGCCAGCAGTAATTGGACAGGGGGCTCCTACGAGCAGTACTTC. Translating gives CASSNWTGGSYEQYF.

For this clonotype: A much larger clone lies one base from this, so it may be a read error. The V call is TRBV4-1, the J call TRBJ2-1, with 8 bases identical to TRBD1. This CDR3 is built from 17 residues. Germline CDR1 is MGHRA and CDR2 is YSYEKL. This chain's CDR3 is CASGQQWARQGYNEQFF. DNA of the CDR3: TGCGCCAGCGGCCAACAATGGGCAAGACAGGGGTACAATGAGCAGTTCTTC.

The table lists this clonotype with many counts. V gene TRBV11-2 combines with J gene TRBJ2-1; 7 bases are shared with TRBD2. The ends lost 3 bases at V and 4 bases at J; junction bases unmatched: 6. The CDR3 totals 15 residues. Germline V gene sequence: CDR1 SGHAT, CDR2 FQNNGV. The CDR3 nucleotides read TGTGCCAGCAGCTTGGGGGGAGGGCCTTACAATGAGCAGTTCTTC. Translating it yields CASSLGGGPYNEQFF.

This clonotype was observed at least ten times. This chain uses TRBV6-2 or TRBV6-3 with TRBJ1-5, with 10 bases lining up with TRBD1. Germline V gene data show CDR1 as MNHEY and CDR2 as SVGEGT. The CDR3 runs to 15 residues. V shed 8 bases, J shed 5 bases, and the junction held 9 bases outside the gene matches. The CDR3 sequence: CASGGFDRGHQPQHF. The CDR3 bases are TGTGCCAGCGGGGGATTCGACAGGGGGCATCAGCCCCAGCATTTT.

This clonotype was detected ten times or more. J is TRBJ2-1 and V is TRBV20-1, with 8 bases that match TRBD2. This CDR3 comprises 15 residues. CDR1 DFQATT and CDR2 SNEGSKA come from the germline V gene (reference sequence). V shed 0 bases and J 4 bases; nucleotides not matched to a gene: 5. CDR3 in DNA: TGCAGTGCTAGAGATTCGGGACTAGGGTACAATGAGCAGTTCTTC. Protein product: CSARDSGLGYNEQFF.

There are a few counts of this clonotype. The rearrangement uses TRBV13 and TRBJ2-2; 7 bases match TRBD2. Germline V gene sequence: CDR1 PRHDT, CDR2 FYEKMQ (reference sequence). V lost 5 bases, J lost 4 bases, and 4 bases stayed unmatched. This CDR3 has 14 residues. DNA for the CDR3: TGTGCCAGCAGCCCGGGAGGTGGCACCGGGGAGCTGTTTTTT. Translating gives CASSPGGGTGELFF.

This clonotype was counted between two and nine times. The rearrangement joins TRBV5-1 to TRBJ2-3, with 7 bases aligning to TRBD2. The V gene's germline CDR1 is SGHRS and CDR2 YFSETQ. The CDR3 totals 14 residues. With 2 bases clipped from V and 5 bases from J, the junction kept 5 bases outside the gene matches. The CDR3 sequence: CASSFGIAGDTQYF. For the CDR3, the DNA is TGCGCCAGCAGCTTCGGGATAGCGGGAGATACGCAGTATTTT.

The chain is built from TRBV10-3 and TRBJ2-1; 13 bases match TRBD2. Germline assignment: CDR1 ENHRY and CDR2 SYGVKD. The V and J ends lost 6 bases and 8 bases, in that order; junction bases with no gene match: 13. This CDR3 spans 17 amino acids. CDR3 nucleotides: TGTGCCATCAGGGGTACCGGGACTAGCGGGATAGGCGATGAGCAGTTCTTC. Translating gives CAIRGTGTSGIGDEQFF.

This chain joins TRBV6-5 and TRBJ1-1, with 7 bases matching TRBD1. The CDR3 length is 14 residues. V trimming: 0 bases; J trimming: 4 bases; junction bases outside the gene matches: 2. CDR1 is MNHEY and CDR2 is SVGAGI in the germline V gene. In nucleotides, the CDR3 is TGTGCCAGCAGTTACTCGAACAGGGGCACTGAAGCTTTCTTT. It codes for CASSYSNRGTEAFF.

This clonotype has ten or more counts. The CDR3 DNA follows: TGCAGTGCTACGCCCTCCAGCGGGAGTTACGAGCAGTACTTC. Amino acid sequence: CSATPSSGSYEQYF. The chain has TRBV20-1 and TRBJ2-7; 8 bases map to TRBD2. Trimming at V came to 4 bases and at J to 4 bases, leaving 9 bases not matched to a gene. The V gene's germline CDR1 is DFQATT and CDR2 SNEGSKA (reference sequence). This CDR3 spans 14 amino acids.

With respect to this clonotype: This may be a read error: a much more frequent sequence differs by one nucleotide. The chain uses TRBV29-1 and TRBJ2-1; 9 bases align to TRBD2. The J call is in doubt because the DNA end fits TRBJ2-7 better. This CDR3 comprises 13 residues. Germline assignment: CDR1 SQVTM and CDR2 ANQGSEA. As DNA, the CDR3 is TGCAGCGGGGGAGCGGGAGGCTACAATGAGCAGTACTTC. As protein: CSGGAGGYNEQYF.

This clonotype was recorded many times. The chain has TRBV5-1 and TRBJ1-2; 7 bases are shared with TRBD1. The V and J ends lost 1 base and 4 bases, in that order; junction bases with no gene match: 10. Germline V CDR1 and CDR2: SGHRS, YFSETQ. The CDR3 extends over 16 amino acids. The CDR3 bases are TGCGCCAGCAGCTTGTCTCCAGGGGGAGAGATCTATGGCTACACCTTC. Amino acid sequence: CASSLSPGGEIYGYTF.

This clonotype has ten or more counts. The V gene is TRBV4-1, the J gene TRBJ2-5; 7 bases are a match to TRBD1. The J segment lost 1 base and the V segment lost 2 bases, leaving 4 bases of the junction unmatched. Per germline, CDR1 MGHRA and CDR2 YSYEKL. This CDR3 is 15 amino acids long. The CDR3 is CASSQTDRAQETQYF. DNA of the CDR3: TGCGCCAGCAGCCAAACCGACAGGGCCCAAGAGACCCAGTACTTC.

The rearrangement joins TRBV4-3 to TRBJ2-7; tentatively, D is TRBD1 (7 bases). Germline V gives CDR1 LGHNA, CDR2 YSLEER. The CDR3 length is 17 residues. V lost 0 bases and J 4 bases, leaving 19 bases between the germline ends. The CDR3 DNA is TGCGCCAGCAGCCAAGATCCAGGGGGGTTCGCGGCGTACGAGCAGTACTTC. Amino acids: CASSQDPGGFAAYEQYF.

The CDR3 DNA reads TGCAGTGCAAAGCGACTACCTAGCACAGATACGCAGTATTTT. Amino acid sequence: CSAKRLPSTDTQYF. J is TRBJ2-3 and V is TRBV20-1, with D perhaps matching TRBD2 (5 bases). The CDR3 sequence is 14 residues long. Germline V gene lookup returns CDR1 DFQATT and CDR2 SNEGSKA (reference sequence). V lost 6 bases and J 0 bases, leaving 13 bases between the germline ends.

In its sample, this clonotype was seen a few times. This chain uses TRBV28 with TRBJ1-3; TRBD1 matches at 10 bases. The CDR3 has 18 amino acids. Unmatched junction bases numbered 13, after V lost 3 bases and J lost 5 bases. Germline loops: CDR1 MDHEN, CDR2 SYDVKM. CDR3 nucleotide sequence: TGTGCCAGCAGTTTTCTTATCCGGGACAGGGGAAGTCGAAACACCATATATTTT. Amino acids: CASSFLIRDRGSRNTIYF.

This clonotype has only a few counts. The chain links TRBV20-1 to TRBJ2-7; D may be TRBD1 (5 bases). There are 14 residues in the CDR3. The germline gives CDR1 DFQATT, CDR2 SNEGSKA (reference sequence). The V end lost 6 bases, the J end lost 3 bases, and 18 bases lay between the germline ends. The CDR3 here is CSAHAPQGGYEQYF. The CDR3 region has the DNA TGCAGTGCCCATGCGCCCCAGGGTGGCTACGAGCAGTACTTC.

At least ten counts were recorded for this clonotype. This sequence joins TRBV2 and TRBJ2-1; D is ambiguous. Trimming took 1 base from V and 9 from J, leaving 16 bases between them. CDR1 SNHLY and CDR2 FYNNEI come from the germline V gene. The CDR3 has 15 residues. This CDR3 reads CASSEVSGLGFEQFF. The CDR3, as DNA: TGTGCCAGCAGTGAAGTAAGTGGGCTCGGCTTTGAGCAGTTCTTC.

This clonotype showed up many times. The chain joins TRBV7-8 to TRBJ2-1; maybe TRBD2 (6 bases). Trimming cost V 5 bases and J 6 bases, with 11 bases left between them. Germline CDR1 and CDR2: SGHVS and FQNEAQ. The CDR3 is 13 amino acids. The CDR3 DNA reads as TGTGCCAGCAGCGACGGGACTCTCAATGAGCAGTTCTTC. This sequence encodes CASSDGTLNEQFF.

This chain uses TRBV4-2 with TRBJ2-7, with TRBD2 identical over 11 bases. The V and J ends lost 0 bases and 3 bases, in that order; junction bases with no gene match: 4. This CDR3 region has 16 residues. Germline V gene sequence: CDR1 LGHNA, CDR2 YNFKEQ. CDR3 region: CASSQELLAGDYEQYF. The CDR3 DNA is TGTGCCAGCAGCCAAGAGCTACTAGCGGGAGACTACGAGCAGTACTTC.